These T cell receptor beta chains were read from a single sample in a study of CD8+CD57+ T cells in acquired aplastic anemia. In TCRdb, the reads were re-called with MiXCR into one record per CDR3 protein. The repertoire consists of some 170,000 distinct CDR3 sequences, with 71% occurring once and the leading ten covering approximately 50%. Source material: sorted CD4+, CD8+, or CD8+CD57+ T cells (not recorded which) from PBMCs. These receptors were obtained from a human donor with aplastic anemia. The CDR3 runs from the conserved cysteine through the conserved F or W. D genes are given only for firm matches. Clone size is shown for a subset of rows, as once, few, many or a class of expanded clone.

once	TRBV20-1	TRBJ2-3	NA	TGCAGTGCTAGAGATCTAACGGGGAGCACAGATACGCAGTATTTT	CSARDLTGSTDTQYF
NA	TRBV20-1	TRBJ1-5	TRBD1	TGCAGTGCTAGCAGGGGGACAGGAGGTCAGCCCCAGCATTTT	CSASRGTGGQPQHF
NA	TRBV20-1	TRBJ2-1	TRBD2	TGCAGTGCTAGAGGACTAGCGGGAGACCGCAATGAGCAGTTCTTC	CSARGLAGDRNEQFF
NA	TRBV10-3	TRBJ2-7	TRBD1	TGTGCCATCAGTGGGGGCAGGGGGTCCAGTGCCTACGAGCAGTACTTC	CAISGGRGSSAYEQYF
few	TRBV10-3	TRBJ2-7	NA	TGTGCCATCAGTGAGACAGCGACCTCCTACGAGCAGTACTTC	CAISETATSYEQYF
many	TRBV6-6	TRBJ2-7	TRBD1	TGTGCCAGCAGCCGGGACAGAGGCTACGAGCAGTACTTC	CASSRDRGYEQYF
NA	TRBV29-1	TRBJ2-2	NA	TGCAGCAGTGTAACAGGCACCGGGGAGCTGTTTTTT	CSSVTGTGELFF
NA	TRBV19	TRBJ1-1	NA	TGTGCCAGTAGTGTAGACAGCACTGAAGCTTTCTTT	CASSVDSTEAFF
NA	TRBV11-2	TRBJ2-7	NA	TGTGCCAGTAGCTTAGACGCTTTGGGTTCCGAGCAGTACTTC	CASSLDALGSEQYF
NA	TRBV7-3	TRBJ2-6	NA	TGTGCCAGCAGCTTAACGGGGTTCATGAACACTGAAGCTTTC	CASSLTGFMNTEAF
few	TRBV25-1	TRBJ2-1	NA	TGTGCCAGCAGTAAGGAAGGAGGACCGTACAATGAGCAGTTCTTC	CASSKEGGPYNEQFF
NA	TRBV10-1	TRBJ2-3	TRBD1	TGCGCCACGTCGACAGGGAGAGGCACAGATACGCAGTATTTT	CATSTGRGTDTQYF
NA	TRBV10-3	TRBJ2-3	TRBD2	TGTGCCATCAATCCTAGCGGGGGGGCTGGAGATACGCAGTATTTT	CAINPSGGAGDTQYF
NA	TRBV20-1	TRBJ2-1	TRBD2	TGCAGTGCTCTTCGACTAGCGGTATACAATGAGCAGTTCTTC	CSALRLAVYNEQFF
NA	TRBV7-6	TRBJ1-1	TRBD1	TGTGCCAGCAGCCCAGGGACAGCCCAGTATTTACCTGAAGCTTTCTTT	CASSPGTAQYLPEAFF
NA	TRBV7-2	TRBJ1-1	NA	TGTGCCAGCAGCTTAAGGGGGGGCGGGTCCGGAGCTTTCTTT	CASSLRGGGSGAFF
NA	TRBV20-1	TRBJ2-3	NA	TGCAGTCTCCAGCTCCCCGGGGTGGATACGCAGTATTTT	CSLQLPGVDTQYF
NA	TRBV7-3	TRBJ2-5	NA	TGTGCCAGCAGCTTAAGCGGTAGCCTCCAAGAGACCCAGTACTTC	CASSLSGSLQETQYF
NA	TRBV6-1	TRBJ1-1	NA	TGTGCCAGCAGTTACTCGGGGAAGCGAGAAGCTTTCTTT	CASSYSGKREAFF
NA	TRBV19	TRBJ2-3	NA	TGTGCCAGTAGTTCCCCCCCCGGGGGTGGCACAGATACGCAGTATTTT	CASSSPPGGGTDTQYF
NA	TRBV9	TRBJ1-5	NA	TGTGCCAGCAGCACTCCTGAGGGTCTCAATCAGCCCCAGCATTTT	CASSTPEGLNQPQHF
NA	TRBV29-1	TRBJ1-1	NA	TGCAGCGCCGACGGGTCCTTGAACACTGAAGCTTTCTTT	CSADGSLNTEAFF
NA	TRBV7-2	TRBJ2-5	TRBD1	TGTGCCAGCAGCTTCGCGGCAGGGGGCGCGGGGGAGACCCAGTACTTC	CASSFAAGGAGETQYF
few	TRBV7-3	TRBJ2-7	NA	TGTGCCAGCAGCTCCATTAAGGGGTTCTACGAGCAGTACTTC	CASSSIKGFYEQYF
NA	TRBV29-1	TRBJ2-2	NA	TGCAGCGTTCGGGGTACACAGGCGAACACCGGGGAGCTGTTTTTT	CSVRGTQANTGELFF
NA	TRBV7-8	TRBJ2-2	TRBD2	TGTGCCAGCAGCTTAGCGGCTAGCGGGGGGCCGAACACCGGGGAGCTGTTTTTT	CASSLAASGGPNTGELFF
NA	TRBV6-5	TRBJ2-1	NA	TGTGCCAGCAGTTATGGGACGGGAAACAATGAGCAGTTCTTC	CASSYGTGNNEQFF
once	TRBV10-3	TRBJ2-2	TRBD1	TGTGCCATCAGTGGTGGACAGGGGCTGTACACCGGGGAGCTGTTTTTT	CAISGGQGLYTGELFF
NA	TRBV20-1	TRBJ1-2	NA	TGCAGTGCTAGAGAGTTGGGGGACGGCTACACCTTC	CSARELGDGYTF
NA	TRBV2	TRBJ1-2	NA	TGTGCCAGCAGTCCAAGTACGGGACTGACTAACTATGGCTACACCTTC	CASSPSTGLTNYGYTF
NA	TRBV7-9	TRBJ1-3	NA	TGTGCCAGCAGCTCAGGGGTGACTGGAAACACCATATATTTT	CASSSGVTGNTIYF
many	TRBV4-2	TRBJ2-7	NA	TGTGCCAGCAGCTCAAGGAAGGAGGGGGCCTCCTACGAGCAGTACTTC	CASSSRKEGASYEQYF
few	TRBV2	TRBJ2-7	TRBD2	TGTGCCAGCATAGCGGGGGGATCGAGCTCCTACGAGCAGTACTTC	CASIAGGSSSYEQYF
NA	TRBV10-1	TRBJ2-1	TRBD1	TGCGCCAGCAGTGCGGGACAGGGATCCTACAATGAGCAGTTCTTC	CASSAGQGSYNEQFF
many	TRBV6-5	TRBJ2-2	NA	TGTGCCAGCAGTCAACGGACTTCATCGCGACTGGAGCTGTTTTTT	CASSQRTSSRLELFF
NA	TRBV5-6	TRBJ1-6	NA	TGTGCCAGCAGCTTCTCAGGGTCCAGTTCACCCCTCCACTTT	CASSFSGSSSPLHF
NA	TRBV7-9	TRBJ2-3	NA	TGTGCCAGCAGCTTATTAGGAGATACGCAGTATTTT	CASSLLGDTQYF